This TCR beta chain came from a study of blood T cell repertoires in COVID-19. In the source study's methods: From reference gene primer amplification, estimates of nucleated cell counts were derived. Assay: immunoSEQ multiplex PCR; the TCRdb copy retains only in-frame clones and omits some. V and J calls and clone size are copied from that table; D and trimming were computed from the DNA. The sample consists of 150,000 to 200,000 clones, around 73% of them appearing once. The junction had 16 bases not matched to a gene; V was cut back by 4 bases and J by 3 bases. The CDR3 is 17 amino acids. Germline CDR1 and CDR2: SGHNT and YYREEE (reference sequence).

This rearrangement joins TRBV5-4 to TRBJ2-7; the match to TRBD1 covers 7 bases. Input material: PBMCs or T cells enriched from blood (not recorded which). This clonotype was sampled from a woman aged 50 to 60 who had recovered from COVID-19. CDR3 amino acids: CASSAWGGTTGRYEQYF. CDR3 DNA: TGTGCCAGCAGCGCTTGGGGTGGGACGACAGGGCGCTACGAGCAGTACTTC.